The entry below describes one TCR beta chain. Its antigen remains unknown. The multiple sclerosis control group comprised treatment-naive patients with stable or active relapsing-remitting disease. Negative magnetic isolation gave CD8+ and CD4+ cells; FACS enriched CD8+ TEMRA. Random hexamers served to reverse transcribe about 0.45 to 1 ug RNA. Amplification of TCR beta CDR3 used immunoSEQ multiplex PCR across 54 Vbeta and 13 Jbeta. Each CDR3 protein is one row after TCRdb ran MiXCR on the immunoSEQ multiplex PCR reads. The sample has approximately 110,000 distinct CDR3 sequences; 85% to 95% are singletons. The data stem from a study of CD8 T cells in Susac syndrome. General observations from the study: The study conceded that its TCR sequencing and HLA analysis involved relatively few individuals.

The TCR comes from a human donor with multiple sclerosis. Material for sequencing was CD8+ T cells from PBMCs.

The chain's CDR3 is CASSRPLGSSYEQYF. In nucleotides, the CDR3 is TGTGCCAGCAGCCGCCCATTGGGCAGCTCCTACGAGCAGTACTTC. V is TRBV3-1 and J is TRBJ2-7; no clear D. Trimming shortened V by 4 bases and J by 0 bases, and 13 bases separated the two germline ends. This CDR3 is built from 15 residues. The V gene's germline CDR1 is LGHDT and CDR2 YNNKEL (reference sequence).